These T cell receptor beta chains were read from a single sample in a study of CD8+ T cells in alopecia areata. Repertoires were generated with immunoSEQ multiplex PCR, while TCRdb's copy carries only in-frame clones and drops some. The table lists around 140,000 clones, approximately 50% of them singletons, with roughly 6.8% in the top ten. Sequences were obtained from CD4+ T cells sorted from blood. These receptors came from a human donor with alopecia areata. Both conserved end residues are part of each CDR3. The D gene is left open where the match is weak. Expanded clones are given a class, and other clones once, few, many or no size at all.

J gene | clone size | D gene | V gene | CDR3 DNA | CDR3 protein
TRBJ2-3 | NA | NA | TRBV15 | TGTGCCACCAGCAGAGATCTAGCTGATACGCAGTATTTT | CATSRDLADTQYF
TRBJ2-3 | NA | TRBD2 | TRBV7-2 | TGTGCCAGCCGATTACGGGCGGGAGTTAGCGATACGCAGTATTTT | CASRLRAGVSDTQYF
TRBJ2-5 | NA | NA | TRBV5-1 | TGCGCCAGCAGCTTGGCTCTGCCCCCGGAGACCCAGTACTTC | CASSLALPPETQYF
TRBJ1-2 | NA | NA | TRBV9 | TGTGCCAGCAGCGTAGAAGGGACCTATGGCTACACCTTC | CASSVEGTYGYTF
TRBJ2-7 | NA | NA | TRBV28 | TGTGCCAGCACCGCTAGCCCCACTGGTTTCGAGCAGTACTTC | CASTASPTGFEQYF
TRBJ2-5 | few | TRBD2 | TRBV5-6 | TGTGCCAGCAGCTTGGGCGGGAGGCTTCAAGAGACCCAGTACTTC | CASSLGGRLQETQYF
TRBJ2-5 | NA | NA | TRBV2 | TGTGCGGGCGGCCGGGCGGAGACCCAGTACTTC | CAGGRAETQYF
TRBJ2-5 | NA | NA | TRBV4-1 | TGCGCCAGCAGCCAAGCCGGGAGTGGGGAGACCCAGTACTTC | CASSQAGSGETQYF
TRBJ2-7 | NA | TRBD2 | TRBV5-1 | TGCGCCAGCAGCTGGGGCCCGGGGACTAGCGGGGCGACCTACGAGCAGTACTTC | CASSWGPGTSGATYEQYF
TRBJ1-1 | NA | NA | TRBV30 | TGTGCCCGGAGCCCCGTCGCTGAAGCTTTCTTT | CARSPVAEAFF
TRBJ2-3 | NA | NA | TRBV2 | TGTGCCAGCAGATCTTTGGGGGCGCGTGATACAGATACGCAGTATTTT | CASRSLGARDTDTQYF
TRBJ2-7 | NA | TRBD1 | TRBV6-5 | TGTGCCAGCAGTTACTCCCGGACAGGGTGGACCTACGAGCAGTACTTC | CASSYSRTGWTYEQYF
TRBJ2-1 | NA | NA | TRBV30 | TGTGCCTGGAGAGCGGGCGCCGACAATGAGCAGTTCTTC | CAWRAGADNEQFF
TRBJ2-3 | NA | NA | TRBV20-1 | TGCAGTGTGACGACAGCAGATACGCAGTATTTT | CSVTTADTQYF
TRBJ1-1 | NA | NA | TRBV30 | TGTGCCTGGACTTTCCCGGGACCGATTTTCAAGGACACTGAAGCTTTCTTT | CAWTFPGPIFKDTEAFF
TRBJ2-1 | NA | NA | TRBV10-3 | TGTGCCATCAGTGAGACGAATGAGCAGTTCTTC | CAISETNEQFF